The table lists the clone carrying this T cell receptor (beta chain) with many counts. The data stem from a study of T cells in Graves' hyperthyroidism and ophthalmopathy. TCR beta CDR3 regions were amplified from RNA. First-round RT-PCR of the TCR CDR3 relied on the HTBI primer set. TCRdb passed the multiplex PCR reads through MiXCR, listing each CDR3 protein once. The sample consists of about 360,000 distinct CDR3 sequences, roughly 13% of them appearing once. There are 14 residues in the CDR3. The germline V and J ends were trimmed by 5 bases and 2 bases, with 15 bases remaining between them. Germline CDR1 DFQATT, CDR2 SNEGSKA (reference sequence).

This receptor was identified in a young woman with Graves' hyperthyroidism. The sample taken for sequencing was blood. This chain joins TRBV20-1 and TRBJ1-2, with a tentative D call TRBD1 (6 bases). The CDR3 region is CSASSDRINYGYTF. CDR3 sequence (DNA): TGCAGTGCTTCCTCTGACAGGATAAACTATGGCTACACCTTC.